What follows are 23 T cell receptor beta chains derived from one specimen sequenced in a study of blood T cell repertoires in COVID-19. TCRdb keeps only in-frame clones here, not all; method: immunoSEQ multiplex PCR. Of 100,000 to 150,000 clones listed, about 80% are singletons. Sequenced material: peripheral blood. These receptors originate from a man in his sixties with acute or convalescent COVID-19.

This clone showed up just a few times. The V and J genes are TRBV15 and TRBJ2-7, with TRBD2 matching over 7 bases. Per germline, CDR1 LNHNV and CDR2 YYDKDF (reference sequence). With V trimmed by 1 base and J by 5 bases, 11 bases remained unmatched. The CDR3 spans 16 residues. This CDR3 reads CATSRAGGVEAHEQYF. The CDR3 nucleotides are TGTGCCACCAGCAGAGCTGGGGGGGTGGAGGCCCACGAGCAGTACTTC.

The CDR3 loop is CASSLATRKQGLPYNEQFF. In DNA form, the CDR3 reads TGTGCCAGCAGCTTAGCAACCCGAAAACAGGGGTTACCCTACAATGAGCAGTTCTTC. This chain joins TRBV11-1 and TRBJ2-1, with 7 nucleotides matching TRBD1. CDR1 is SGHAT, CDR2 FQDESV, per germline (reference sequence). V was clipped by 0 bases and J by 2 bases; unmatched bases: 13. The CDR3 sequence is 19 residues long.

The chain employs TRBV30 and TRBJ2-5; D unresolved. Between the trimmed V and J ends, which lost 3 bases and 5 bases, there was a span of 7 bases. CDR1 GTSNPN and CDR2 SVGIG come from the germline V gene (reference sequence). This CDR3 region has 11 residues. CDR3 DNA sequence: TGTGCCTGGAGGGCCGTGGAGACCCAGTACTTC. This encodes CAWRAVETQYF.

J is TRBJ2-5 and V is TRBV2, with TRBD1 identical over 8 bases. This CDR3 has 13 amino acids. Germline loops: CDR1 SNHLY, CDR2 FYNNEI. V gave up 6 bases and J gave up 4 bases; unmatched junction bases: 4. In DNA form, the CDR3 reads TGTGCCAGCAGACTACAGGGGGGAGAGACCCAGTACTTC. Its translation: CASRLQGGETQYF.

This chain uses TRBV29-1 with TRBJ2-6, with 8 bases fitting TRBD2. The germline gives CDR1 SQVTM, CDR2 ANQGSEA. Trimming removed 4 bases from V and 1 base from J; junction bases left unmatched: 3. The CDR3 is 15 residues long. CDR3 coding DNA: TGCAGCGTTGCGGGAGGGCCTTCTGGGGCCAACGTCCTGACTTTC. This sequence encodes CSVAGGPSGANVLTF.

The V call is TRBV9, the J call TRBJ2-3, with unresolved D. From germline, CDR1 is SGDLS and CDR2 YYNGEE. Trimming left V 0 bases short and J 0 bases short, with 2 bases between. The CDR3 spans 13 residues. The CDR3 here is CASSVASTDTQYF. CDR3 coding DNA: TGTGCCAGCAGCGTAGCTAGCACAGATACGCAGTATTTT.

The chain joins TRBV18 to TRBJ1-1; D not certain. CDR1 is KGHSH and CDR2 is LQKENI in the germline V gene. The V end was cut by 2 bases, the J end by 5 bases, with 9 bases between. This CDR3 is built from 13 residues. This CDR3 is CASSPSLTTEAFF. CDR3 in DNA: TGTGCCAGCTCACCATCATTAACTACTGAAGCTTTCTTT.

The CDR3 spells CASSLLQGNYGYTF. CDR3 DNA sequence: TGTGCCAGCAGCCTATTACAGGGAAACTATGGCTACACCTTC. The J gene is TRBJ1-2, the V gene TRBV7-8, with a weak D call TRBD1 (6 bases). Germline lookup yields CDR1 SGHVS and CDR2 FQNEAQ. Deletions cut 5 bases from V and 2 bases from J, with 12 bases between. CDR3 length: 14 amino acids.

The rearrangement joins TRBV28 to TRBJ2-7; D might be TRBD1 (6 bases). The CDR3 totals 14 residues. The germline V gene encodes CDR1 MDHEN and CDR2 SYDVKM. Trimming pared 6 bases from V and 2 bases from J, leaving 14 bases between. In nucleotides, the CDR3 is TGTGCCAGCAGACGACAGGCTACACCCTACGAGCAGTACTTC. Protein: CASRRQATPYEQYF.

The chain employs TRBV15 and TRBJ1-3; perhaps TRBD1 as D (5 bases). Per the germline V gene, CDR1 is LNHNV and CDR2 is YYDKDF (reference sequence). V was shortened by 4 bases and J by 2 bases, with 9 bases between the two germline ends. CDR3 length: 14 residues. The CDR3 DNA reads as TGTGCCACCAGCAAGACAGTTACTGGAAACACCATATATTTT. As protein: CATSKTVTGNTIYF.

This chain links TRBV2 with TRBJ2-7; 12 bases align to TRBD2. This CDR3 region has 14 residues. The V gene's germline CDR1 is SNHLY and CDR2 FYNNEI. J was trimmed by 8 bases and V by 4 bases; bases with no gene match: 6. CDR3 sequence reads: CASSGGLAGAQQYF. The CDR3 bases are TGTGCCAGCAGTGGGGGACTAGCGGGTGCCCAGCAGTACTTC.

This rearrangement joins TRBV9 to TRBJ2-1; D possibly corresponds to TRBD2 (5 bases). The CDR3 spans 12 residues. In germline, CDR1 is SGDLS, CDR2 YYNGEE. The V gene lost 3 bases and the J gene lost 10 bases, with 11 bases spanning the gap. The CDR3 sequence: CASSAGIGEQFF. The CDR3 DNA reads as TGTGCCAGCAGCGCCGGGATAGGGGAGCAGTTCTTC.

The chain carries TRBV7-9 and TRBJ1-6; D might be TRBD1 (5 bases). Germline assignment: CDR1 SEHNR and CDR2 FQNEAQ (reference sequence). V lost 5 bases to trimming and J lost 9 bases, with 11 bases between them. CDR3 length equals 13 residues. CDR3 residues: CASSGGGPSPLHF. The CDR3 bases are TGTGCCAGCAGCGGCGGGGGACCTTCACCCCTCCACTTT.

The chain couples TRBV3-1 (or the pseudogene TRBV3-2) to TRBJ1-1, with D unclear. Germline lookup yields CDR1 LGHDT and CDR2 YNNKEL (reference sequence). The CDR3 totals 12 residues. V lost 0 bases to trimming and J lost 7 bases, with 6 bases between them. In DNA form, the CDR3 reads TGTGCCAGCAGCCAAGAGGAGGGTGAAGCTTTCTTT. Its protein is CASSQEEGEAFF.

V gene TRBV2 combines with J gene TRBJ2-2; TRBD1 agrees at 8 bases. Per germline, CDR1 SNHLY and CDR2 FYNNEI. V lost 4 bases and J lost 4; bases outside the gene matches: 5. The CDR3 totals 15 residues. CDR3 sequence reads: CASSVQGAITGELFF. Written as DNA, the CDR3 is TGTGCCAGCAGTGTTCAGGGGGCCATCACCGGGGAGCTGTTTTTT.

This clone was found once. The chain is built from TRBV5-1 and TRBJ1-1; possibly TRBD1 for D (6 bases). The germline V gene has CDR1 SGHRS and CDR2 YFSETQ. The V and J ends lost 4 bases and 4 bases respectively, with 17 bases between them. The CDR3 has 15 amino acids. DNA for the CDR3: TGCGCCAGCAGCGCCCGACAGGAAGGGACCACTGAAGCTTTCTTT. Its protein product is CASSARQEGTTEAFF.

This clone was seen once. This chain links TRBV4-2 with TRBJ2-7; TRBD2 matches at 13 bases. The CDR3 consists of 19 residues. The germline V gene encodes CDR1 LGHNA and CDR2 YNFKEQ. The trim removed 4 bases at V and 2 bases at J, leaving 14 bases unmatched. As DNA, the CDR3 is TGTGCCAGCAGCCGCAGGACTAGCGGGAGCCCTTCTGCCCCCTACGAGCAGTACTTC. Amino acids: CASSRRTSGSPSAPYEQYF.

The gene calls are TRBV2 and TRBJ2-7; 8 bases align to TRBD2. Trimming cost V 0 bases and J 5 bases; bases outside gene matches: 12. This CDR3 has 17 residues. The germline CDR1 and CDR2 sequences are SNHLY and FYNNEI. In DNA form, the CDR3 reads TGTGCCAGCAGTGAAGCGCCCGGCGGGGGGCTGACCCACGAGCAGTACTTC. The encoded protein is CASSEAPGGGLTHEQYF. The full variable domain, in which reference TRBV2 and TRBJ2-7 provide the parts outside the CDR3, is EPEVTQTPSHQVTQMGQEVILRCVPISNHLYFYWYRQILGQKVEFLVSFYNNEISEKSEIFDDQFSVERPDGSNFTLKIRSTKLEDSAMYFCASSEAPGGGLTHEQYFGPGTRLTVT.

The chain recombines TRBV7-3 with TRBJ2-6, with a weak D call TRBD1 (5 bases). Trimming removed 3 bases from V and 0 bases from J, with 9 bases in between. Germline lookup yields CDR1 SGHTA and CDR2 FQGTGA. This CDR3 is 16 amino acids long. The CDR3 region is CASSFIGASGANVLTF. CDR3 bases: TGTGCCAGCAGCTTTATTGGGGCCTCTGGGGCCAACGTCCTGACTTTC. Drawing the rest from reference TRBV7-3 and TRBJ2-6, the complete variable domain is GAGVSQTPSNKVTEKGKYVELRCDPISGHTALYWYRQSLGQGPEFLIYFQGTGAADDSGLPNDRFFAVRPEGSVSTLKIQRTERGDSAVYLCASSFIGASGANVLTFGAGSRLTVL.

The V gene is TRBV7-2, the J gene TRBJ1-4; unclear D gene. Per the germline V gene, CDR1 is SGHTA and CDR2 is FQGNSA. V was pared by 5 bases and J by 8 bases, with 12 bases between. CDR3 length: 13 amino acids. The CDR3 is CASSVRAGEKLFF. The CDR3 DNA sequence: TGTGCCAGCAGCGTGAGAGCCGGGGAAAAACTGTTTTTT.

This clone was observed a single time. This sequence joins TRBV7-9 and TRBJ2-1, with D possibly matching TRBD2 (6 bases). The CDR3 has 15 residues. Germline V gene lookup returns CDR1 SEHNR and CDR2 FQNEAQ (reference sequence). V was shortened by 6 bases and J by 10 bases, with 22 bases between the two germline ends. CDR3 bases: TGTGCCAGCAGACCACTTCTTAGCGGCTCAACAGAGCAGTTCTTC. Protein sequence: CASRPLLSGSTEQFF.

The chain uses TRBV7-3 and TRBJ2-1; 7 bases are a match to TRBD2. V lost 5 bases and J lost 0; bases outside the gene matches: 4. Germline values: CDR1 SGHTA, CDR2 FQGTGA. This CDR3 contains 15 residues. DNA for the CDR3: TGTGCCAGCAGCCCCGGCGGGAGCTCCTACAATGAGCAGTTCTTC. Amino acids: CASSPGGSSYNEQFF. Full variable domain (missing parts from reference TRBV7-3 and TRBJ2-1): GAGVSQTPSNKVTEKGKYVELRCDPISGHTALYWYRQSLGQGPEFLIYFQGTGAADDSGLPNDRFFAVRPEGSVSTLKIQRTERGDSAVYLCASSPGGSSYNEQFFGPGTRLTVL.

The rearrangement links TRBV30 to TRBJ2-6; TRBD1 matches 9 bases. The CDR3 is made up of 18 amino acids. V lost 3 bases, J lost 1 base, and 10 bases stayed unmatched. CDR1 GTSNPN and CDR2 SVGIG come from the germline V gene (reference sequence). The CDR3 loop is CAWRGPGTGTSGANVLTF. Written as DNA, the CDR3 is TGTGCCTGGAGGGGCCCCGGGACAGGGACTTCTGGGGCCAACGTCCTGACTTTC.